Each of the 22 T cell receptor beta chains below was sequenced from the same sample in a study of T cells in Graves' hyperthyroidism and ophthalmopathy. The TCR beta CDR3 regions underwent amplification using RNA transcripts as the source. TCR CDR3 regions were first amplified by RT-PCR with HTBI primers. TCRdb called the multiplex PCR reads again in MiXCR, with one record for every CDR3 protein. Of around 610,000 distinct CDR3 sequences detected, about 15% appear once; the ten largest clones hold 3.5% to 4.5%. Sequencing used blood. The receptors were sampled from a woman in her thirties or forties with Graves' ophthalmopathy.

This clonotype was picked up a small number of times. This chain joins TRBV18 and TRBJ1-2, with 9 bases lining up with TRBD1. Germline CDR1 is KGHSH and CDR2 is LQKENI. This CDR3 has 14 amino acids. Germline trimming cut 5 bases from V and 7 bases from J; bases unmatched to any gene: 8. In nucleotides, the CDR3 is TGTGCCAGCTCAGAAGGGACAGGGAATGGTGGCTACACCTTC. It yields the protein CASSEGTGNGGYTF.

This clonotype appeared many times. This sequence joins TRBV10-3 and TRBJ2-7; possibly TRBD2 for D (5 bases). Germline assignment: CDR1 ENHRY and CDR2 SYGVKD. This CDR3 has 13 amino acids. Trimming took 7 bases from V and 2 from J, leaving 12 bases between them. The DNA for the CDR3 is TGTGCCATCAAAACTAGTGGCCCCTACGAGCAGTACTTC. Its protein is CAIKTSGPYEQYF.

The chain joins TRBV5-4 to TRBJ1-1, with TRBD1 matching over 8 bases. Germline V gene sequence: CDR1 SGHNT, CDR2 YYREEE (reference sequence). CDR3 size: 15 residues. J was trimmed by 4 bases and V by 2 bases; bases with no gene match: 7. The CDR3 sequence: CASSLNRGLGTEAFF. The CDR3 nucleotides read TGTGCCAGCAGCTTAAACAGGGGGTTGGGCACTGAAGCTTTCTTT.

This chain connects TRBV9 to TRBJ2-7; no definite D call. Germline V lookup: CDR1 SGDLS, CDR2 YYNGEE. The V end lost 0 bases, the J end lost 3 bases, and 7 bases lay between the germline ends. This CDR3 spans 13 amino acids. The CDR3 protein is CASSVDASYEQYF. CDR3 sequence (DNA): TGTGCCAGCAGCGTAGATGCCAGCTACGAGCAGTACTTC.

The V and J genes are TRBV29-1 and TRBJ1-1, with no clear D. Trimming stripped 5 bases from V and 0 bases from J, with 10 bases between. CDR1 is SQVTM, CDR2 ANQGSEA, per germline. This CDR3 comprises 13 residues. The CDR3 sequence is CSVIGQLNTEAFF. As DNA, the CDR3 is TGCAGCGTTATTGGGCAGTTGAACACTGAAGCTTTCTTT. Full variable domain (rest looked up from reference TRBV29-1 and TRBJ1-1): SAVISQKPSRDICQRGTSLTIQCQVDSQVTMMFWYRQQPGQSLTLIATANQGSEATYESGFVIDKFPISRPNLTFSTLTVSNMSPEDSSIYLCSVIGQLNTEAFFGQGTRLTVV.

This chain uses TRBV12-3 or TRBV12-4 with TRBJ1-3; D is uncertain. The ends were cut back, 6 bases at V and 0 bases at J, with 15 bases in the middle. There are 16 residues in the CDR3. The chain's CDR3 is CASRPGRASSGNTIYF. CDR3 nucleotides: TGTGCCAGCAGACCCGGACGAGCGAGCTCTGGAAACACCATATATTTT.

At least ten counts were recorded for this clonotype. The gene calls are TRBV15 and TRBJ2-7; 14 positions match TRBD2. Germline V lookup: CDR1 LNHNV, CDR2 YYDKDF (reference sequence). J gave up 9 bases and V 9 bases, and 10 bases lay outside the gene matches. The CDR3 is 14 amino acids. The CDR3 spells CATSPGLAGVGQYF. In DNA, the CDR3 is TGTGCCACGTCCCCGGGACTAGCGGGAGTCGGGCAGTACTTC.

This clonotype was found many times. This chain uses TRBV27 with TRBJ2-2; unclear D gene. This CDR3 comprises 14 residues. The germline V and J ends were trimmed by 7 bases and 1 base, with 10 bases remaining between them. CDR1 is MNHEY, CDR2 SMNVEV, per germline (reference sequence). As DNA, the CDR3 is TGTGCCAGCACCAAGGACGGGAACACCGGGGAGCTGTTTTTT. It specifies CASTKDGNTGELFF.

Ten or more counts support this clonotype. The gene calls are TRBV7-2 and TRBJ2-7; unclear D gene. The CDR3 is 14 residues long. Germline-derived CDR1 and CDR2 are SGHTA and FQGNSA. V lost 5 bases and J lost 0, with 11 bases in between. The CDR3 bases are TGTGCCAGCAGCGTCACATATAGCTCCTACGAGCAGTACTTC. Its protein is CASSVTYSSYEQYF.

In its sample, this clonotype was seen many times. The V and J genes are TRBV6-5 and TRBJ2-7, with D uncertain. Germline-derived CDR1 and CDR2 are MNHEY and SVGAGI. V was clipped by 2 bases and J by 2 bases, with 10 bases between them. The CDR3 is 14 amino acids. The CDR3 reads CASSYLSSPYEQYF. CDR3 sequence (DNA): TGTGCCAGCAGTTACCTGAGTAGCCCCTACGAGCAGTACTTC.

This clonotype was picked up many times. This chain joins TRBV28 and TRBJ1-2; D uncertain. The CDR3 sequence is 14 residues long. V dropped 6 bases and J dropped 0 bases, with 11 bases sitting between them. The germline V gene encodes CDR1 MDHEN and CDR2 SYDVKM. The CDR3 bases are TGTGCCAGCAGCTCTTTCAGGACTAACTATGGCTACACCTTC. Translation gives CASSSFRTNYGYTF.

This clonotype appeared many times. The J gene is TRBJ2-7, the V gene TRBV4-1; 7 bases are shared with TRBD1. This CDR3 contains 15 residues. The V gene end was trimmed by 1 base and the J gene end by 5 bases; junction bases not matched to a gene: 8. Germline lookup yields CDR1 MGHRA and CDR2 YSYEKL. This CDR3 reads CASSQVRTGVDEQYF. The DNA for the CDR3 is TGCGCCAGCAGCCAAGTACGGACAGGAGTCGACGAGCAGTACTTC.

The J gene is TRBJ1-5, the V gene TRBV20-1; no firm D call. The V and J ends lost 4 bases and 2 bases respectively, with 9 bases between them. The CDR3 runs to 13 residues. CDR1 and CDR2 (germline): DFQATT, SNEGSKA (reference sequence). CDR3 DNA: TGCAGTGCTATCGGTGGGGGCAATCAGCCCCAGCATTTT. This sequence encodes CSAIGGGNQPQHF.

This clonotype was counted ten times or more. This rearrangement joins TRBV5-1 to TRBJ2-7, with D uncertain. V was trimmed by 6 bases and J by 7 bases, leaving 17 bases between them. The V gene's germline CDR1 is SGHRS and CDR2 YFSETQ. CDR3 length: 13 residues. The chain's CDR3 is CASTLVGPGEQYF. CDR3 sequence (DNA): TGCGCCAGCACCCTCGTGGGCCCTGGGGAGCAGTACTTC. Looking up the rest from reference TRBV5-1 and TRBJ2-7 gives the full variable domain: KAGVTQTPRYLIKTRGQQVTLSCSPISGHRSVSWYQQTPGQGLQFLFEYFSETQRNKGNFPGRFSGRQFSNSRSEMNVSTLELGDSALYLCASTLVGPGEQYFGPGTRLTVT.

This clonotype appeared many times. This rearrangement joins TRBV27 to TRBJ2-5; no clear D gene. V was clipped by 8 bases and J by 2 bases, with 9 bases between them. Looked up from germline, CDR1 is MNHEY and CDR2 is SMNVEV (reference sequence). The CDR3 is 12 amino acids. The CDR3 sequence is CASGPLQETQYF. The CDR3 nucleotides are TGTGCCAGCGGACCGCTTCAAGAGACCCAGTACTTC.

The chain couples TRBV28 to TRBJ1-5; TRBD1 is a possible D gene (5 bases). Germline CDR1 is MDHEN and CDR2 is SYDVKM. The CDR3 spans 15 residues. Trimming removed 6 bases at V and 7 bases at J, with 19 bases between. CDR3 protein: CASSPGGGLYQPQHF. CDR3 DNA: TGTGCCAGCAGCCCCGGGGGAGGATTATACCAGCCCCAGCATTTT.

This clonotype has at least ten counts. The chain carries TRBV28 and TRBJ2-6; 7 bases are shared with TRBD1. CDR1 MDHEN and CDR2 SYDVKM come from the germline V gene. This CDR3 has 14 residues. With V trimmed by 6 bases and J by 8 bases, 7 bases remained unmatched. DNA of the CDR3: TGTGCCAGCAGCCTACAGGGGTGGTCCAACGTCCTGACTTTC. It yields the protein CASSLQGWSNVLTF.

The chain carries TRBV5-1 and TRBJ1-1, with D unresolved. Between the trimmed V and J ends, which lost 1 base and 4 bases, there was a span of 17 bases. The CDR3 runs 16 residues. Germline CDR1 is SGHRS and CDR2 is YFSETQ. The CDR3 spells CASSLTPAPSGTEAFF. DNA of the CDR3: TGCGCCAGCAGCTTGACCCCGGCTCCATCGGGCACTGAAGCTTTCTTT.

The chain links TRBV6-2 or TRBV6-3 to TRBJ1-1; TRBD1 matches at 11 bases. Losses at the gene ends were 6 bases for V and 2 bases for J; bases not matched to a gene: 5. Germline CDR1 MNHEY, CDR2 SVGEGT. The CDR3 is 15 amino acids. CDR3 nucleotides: TGTGCCAGCAGCCGGGGACAGGGGGTAAACACTGAAGCTTTCTTT. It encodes CASSRGQGVNTEAFF.

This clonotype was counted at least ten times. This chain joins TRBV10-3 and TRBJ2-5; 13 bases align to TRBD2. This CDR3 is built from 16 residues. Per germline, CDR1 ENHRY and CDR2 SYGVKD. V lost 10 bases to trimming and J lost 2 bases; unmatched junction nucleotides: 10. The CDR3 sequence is CATGRLAGGGQETQYF. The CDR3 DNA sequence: TGTGCCACCGGCCGACTAGCGGGAGGAGGACAAGAGACCCAGTACTTC.

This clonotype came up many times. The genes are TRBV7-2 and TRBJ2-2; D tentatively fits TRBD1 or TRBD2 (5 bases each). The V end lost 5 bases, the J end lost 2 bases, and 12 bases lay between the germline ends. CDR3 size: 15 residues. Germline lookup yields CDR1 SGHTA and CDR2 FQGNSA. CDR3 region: CASSLGTVNTGELFF. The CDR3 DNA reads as TGTGCCAGCAGCCTTGGGACGGTAAACACCGGGGAGCTGTTTTTT.

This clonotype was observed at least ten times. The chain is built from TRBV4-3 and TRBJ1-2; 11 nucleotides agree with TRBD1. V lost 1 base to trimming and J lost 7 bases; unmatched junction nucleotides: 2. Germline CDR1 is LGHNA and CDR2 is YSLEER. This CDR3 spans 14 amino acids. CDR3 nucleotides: TGCGCCAGCAGCCAAGGGACAGGGGGCTCTGGCTACACCTTC. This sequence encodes CASSQGTGGSGYTF.